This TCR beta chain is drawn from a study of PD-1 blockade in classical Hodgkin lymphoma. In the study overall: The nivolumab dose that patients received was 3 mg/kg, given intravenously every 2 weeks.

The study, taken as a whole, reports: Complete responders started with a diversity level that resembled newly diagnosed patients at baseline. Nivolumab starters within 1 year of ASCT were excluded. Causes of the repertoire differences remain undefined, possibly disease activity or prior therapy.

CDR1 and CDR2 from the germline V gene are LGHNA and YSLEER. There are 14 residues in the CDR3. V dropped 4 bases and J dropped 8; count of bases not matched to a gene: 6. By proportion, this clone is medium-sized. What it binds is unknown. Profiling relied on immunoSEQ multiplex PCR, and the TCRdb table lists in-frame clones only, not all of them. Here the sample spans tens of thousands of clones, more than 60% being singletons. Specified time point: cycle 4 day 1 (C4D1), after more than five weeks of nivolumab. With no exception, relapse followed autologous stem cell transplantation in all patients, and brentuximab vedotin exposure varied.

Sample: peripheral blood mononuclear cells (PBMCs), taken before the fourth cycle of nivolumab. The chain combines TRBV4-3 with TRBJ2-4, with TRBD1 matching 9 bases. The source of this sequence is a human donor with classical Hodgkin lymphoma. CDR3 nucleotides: TGCGCCAGCAGCCTCGAATACAGGGGGCACATTCAGTACTTC. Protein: CASSLEYRGHIQYF.